This T cell receptor (beta chain) was identified in a study of blood T cell repertoires in COVID-19. Study summary: Italy, Spain and the United States were the sources of the convalescent and acute COVID-19 samples. The analysed material was cDNA or gDNA that came from T cells, B-cell-depleted T cells, or PBMCs.

V lost 5 bases, J lost 4 bases, and 15 bases lay in between. Germline values: CDR1 LGHDT, CDR2 YNNKEL (reference sequence). The CDR3 runs to 15 residues. Only in-frame clones appear in the TCRdb table, and some are missing; sequencing was by immunoSEQ multiplex PCR. The sample has fewer than 200,000 clones, 77% seen once; the top ten hold around 2.7%. Material for sequencing was peripheral blood. The V call is TRBV3-1 (or the pseudogene TRBV3-2), the J call TRBJ1-5, with D possibly being TRBD1 (6 bases). This receptor was taken from a man between 65 and 85 years old with acute or convalescent COVID-19. The CDR3 sequence: CASSLNGQLNQPQHF. Here the CDR3 DNA reads TGTGCCAGCAGCTTGAACGGACAGTTAAATCAGCCCCAGCATTTT.